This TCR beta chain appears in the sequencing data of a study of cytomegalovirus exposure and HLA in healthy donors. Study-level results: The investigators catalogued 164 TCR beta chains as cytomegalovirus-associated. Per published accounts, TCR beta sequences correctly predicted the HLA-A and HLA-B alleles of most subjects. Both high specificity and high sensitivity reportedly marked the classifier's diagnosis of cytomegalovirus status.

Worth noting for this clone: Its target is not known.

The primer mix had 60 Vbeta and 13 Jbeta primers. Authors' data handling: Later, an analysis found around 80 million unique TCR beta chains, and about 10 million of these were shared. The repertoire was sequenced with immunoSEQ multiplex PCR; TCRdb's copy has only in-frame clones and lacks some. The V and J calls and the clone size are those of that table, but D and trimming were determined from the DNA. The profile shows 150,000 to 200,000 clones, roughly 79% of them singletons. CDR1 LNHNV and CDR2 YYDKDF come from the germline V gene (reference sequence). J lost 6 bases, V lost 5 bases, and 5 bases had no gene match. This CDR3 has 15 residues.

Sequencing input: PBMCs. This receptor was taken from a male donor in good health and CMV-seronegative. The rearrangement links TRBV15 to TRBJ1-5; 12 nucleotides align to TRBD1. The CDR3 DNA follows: TGTGCCACCAGCGAGGGACAGGGGGCCGGTCAGCCCCAGCATTTT. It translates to CATSEGQGAGQPQHF.